The entry below describes one T cell receptor (beta chain). Some clones are missing from TCRdb's copy, which holds only in-frame ones; the method was immunoSEQ multiplex PCR. The sample holds about 86,000 clones, approximately 93% seen once. These data originate in a study of control samples from healthy donors and cancer patients. The trim removed 3 bases at V and 0 bases at J, leaving 3 bases unmatched. Germline V gene sequence: CDR1 SQVTM, CDR2 ANQGSEA. CDR3 length: 14 residues. The gene calls are TRBV29-1 and TRBJ2-3; 7 bases are a match to TRBD1. This clonotype was sampled from a woman under 40 in good health. Sample: blood. CDR3 sequence (DNA): TGCAGCGTTGAGGACAGGAAAAGCACAGATACGCAGTATTTT. Translated, it gives CSVEDRKSTDTQYF.